This T cell receptor beta chain was sequenced in a study of blood T cell repertoires in COVID-19. Across the whole study: Italy, Spain and the United States were the sources of the convalescent and acute COVID-19 samples.

Profiled with immunoSEQ multiplex PCR; TCRdb holds only in-frame clones, not every one. The table lists hundreds of thousands of clones, under 90% of them singletons, with 1.5% to 2% in the top ten. In Seattle, patients joined the study during active infection and were tracked longitudinally. Germline loops: CDR1 KGHSH, CDR2 LQKENI. V shed 3 bases, J shed 10 bases, and the junction held 2 bases outside the gene matches. The CDR3 loop spans 13 amino acids. This clonotype was obtained from a woman younger than 45 with COVID-19, enrolled during active disease. The chain joins TRBV18 to TRBJ1-6; 8 bases are a match to TRBD1. The sequencing sample was made of peripheral blood. CDR3 in DNA: TGTGCCAGCTCACCGGACAGGGACTCACCCCTCCACTTT. This codes for CASSPDRDSPLHF.